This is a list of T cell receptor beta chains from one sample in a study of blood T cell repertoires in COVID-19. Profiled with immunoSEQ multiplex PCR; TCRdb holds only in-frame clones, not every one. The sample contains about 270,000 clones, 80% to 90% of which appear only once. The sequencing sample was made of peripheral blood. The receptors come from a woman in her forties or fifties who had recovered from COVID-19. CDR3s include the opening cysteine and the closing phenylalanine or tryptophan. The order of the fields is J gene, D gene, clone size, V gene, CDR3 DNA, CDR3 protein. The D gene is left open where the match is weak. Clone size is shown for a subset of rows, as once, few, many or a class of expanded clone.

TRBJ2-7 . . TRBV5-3 TGTGCCAGAAGCCTGCGACTAGGGGACTACGAGCAGTACTTC CARSLRLGDYEQYF
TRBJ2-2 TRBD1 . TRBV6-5 TGTGCCAGCAGACGCAGGGGGACGAACACCGGGGAGCTGTTTTTT CASRRRGTNTGELFF
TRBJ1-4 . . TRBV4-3 TGCGCCAGCAGCCAAGATTATACGGGGGGTCGTGAAAAACTGTTTTTT CASSQDYTGGREKLFF
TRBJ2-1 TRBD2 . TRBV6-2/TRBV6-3 TGTGCCAGCAGTAATAGCGGGAGGGTAGAGCAGTTCTTC CASSNSGRVEQFF
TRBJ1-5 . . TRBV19 TGTGCCACATCAACAGGGTTTGGCAATCAGCCCCAGCATTTT CATSTGFGNQPQHF
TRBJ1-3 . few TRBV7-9 TGTGCCAGCAGCATTTTAAATGGAAACACCATATATTTT CASSILNGNTIYF
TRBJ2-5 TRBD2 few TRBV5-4 TGTGCCAGCGGGACTAGCGGGGGGACGGGGGAGACCCAGTACTTC CASGTSGGTGETQYF
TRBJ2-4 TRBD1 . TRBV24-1 TGTGCCACCAGTGATGGACAGGTCGGCTTAAACATTCAGTACTTC CATSDGQVGLNIQYF
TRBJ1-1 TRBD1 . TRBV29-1 TGCAGCGTAGTAGGACAGGGGGGAAATTCTGAAGCTTTCTTT CSVVGQGGNSEAFF
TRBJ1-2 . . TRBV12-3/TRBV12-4 TGTGCCAGCAGTTTTTCCGGGGATGGCTACACCTTC CASSFSGDGYTF
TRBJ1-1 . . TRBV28 TGTGCCAGCAGTTTAAATACAGGGAGGGGCACTGAAGCTTTCTTT CASSLNTGRGTEAFF
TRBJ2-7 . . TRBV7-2 TGTGCCAGCAGCTTAGGGGGAGCGGTCACCTACGAGCAGTACTTC CASSLGGAVTYEQYF
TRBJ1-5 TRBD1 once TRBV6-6 TGTGCCAGCAGTTACCCCGACAGGGTCAATCAGCCCCAGCATTTT CASSYPDRVNQPQHF
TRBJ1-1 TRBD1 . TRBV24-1 TGTGCCACCAGTGACAGGGGGTCGGCTTTCTTT CATSDRGSAFF
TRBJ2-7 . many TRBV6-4 TGTGCCAGCAGTGGAGGGTGCTACGAGCAGTACTTC CASSGGCYEQYF
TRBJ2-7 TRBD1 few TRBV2 TGTGCCAGCAGTGCCCAGGGGGACAGGGCCTCCTACGAGCAGTACTTC CASSAQGDRASYEQYF
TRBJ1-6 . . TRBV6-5 TGTGCCAGCAGCAGGGACATCGCCCGAGATTCACCCCTCCACTTT CASSRDIARDSPLHF
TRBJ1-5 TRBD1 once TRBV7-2 TGTGCCAGCAGCCGGCGGGACAGCCCCAATCAGCCCCAGCATTTT CASSRRDSPNQPQHF
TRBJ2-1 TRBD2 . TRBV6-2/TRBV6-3 TGTGCCAGCAGCCCGACTAGCGGAGCGCACAATGAGCAGTTCTTC CASSPTSGAHNEQFF
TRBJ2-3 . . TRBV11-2 TGTGCCAGCAGCTTAGATCGAGATACGCAGTATTTT CASSLDRDTQYF
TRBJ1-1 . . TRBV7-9 TGTGCCAGCAGCTTCAGGGTCGGATCAGAAGCTTTCTTT CASSFRVGSEAFF
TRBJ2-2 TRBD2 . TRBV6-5 TGTGCCAGCGGCGGGAGGCGGGAGAGTTACGGGGAGCTGTTTTTT CASGGRRESYGELFF
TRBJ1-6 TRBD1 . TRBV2 TGTGCCAGCAGTGTTTCAGGGGGTAATTCACCCCTCCACTTT CASSVSGGNSPLHF
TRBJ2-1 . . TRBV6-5 TGTGCCAGCAGTTACCCGGGAGTAACTGACAATGAGCAGTTCTTC CASSYPGVTDNEQFF
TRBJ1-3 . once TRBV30 TGTGCCTGGATCATCCGGGGGGTTGGAAACACCATATATTTT CAWIIRGVGNTIYF
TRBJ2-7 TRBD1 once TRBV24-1 TGTGCCACCAGAGCAGGGGGCGCTTACGAGCAGTACTTC CATRAGGAYEQYF
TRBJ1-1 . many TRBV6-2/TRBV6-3 TGTGCCAGCAGTCCCAGGGAGAACACTGAAGCTTTCTTT CASSPRENTEAFF
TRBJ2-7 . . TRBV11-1 TGTGCCAGCAGCTTAGCGTGGGCAGGATCCTACGAGCAGTACTTC CASSLAWAGSYEQYF
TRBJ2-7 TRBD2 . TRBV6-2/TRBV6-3 TGTGCCAGCAGTTACTCGTCGGGGGGGCTCTCCTACGAGCAGTACTTC CASSYSSGGLSYEQYF
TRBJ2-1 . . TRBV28 TGTGCCAGCAGTCTAAGTCAGGATTATGAGCAGTTCTTC CASSLSQDYEQFF
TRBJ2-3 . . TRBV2 TGTGCCAAACCGGGGACATGGGACACAGATACGCAGTATTTT CAKPGTWDTDTQYF
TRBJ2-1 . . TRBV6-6 TGTGCCAGCGGGGGCCAGTACAATGAGCAGTTCTTC CASGGQYNEQFF
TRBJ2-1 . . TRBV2 TGTGCCAGCTCGGGCCAGGGGAACTTTTGGGCAGGTCGGGACAATGAGCAGTTCTTC CASSGQGNFWAGRDNEQFF
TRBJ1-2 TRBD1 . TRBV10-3 TGTGCCATCAAGATGACAGGGGACTATGGCTACACCTTC CAIKMTGDYGYTF
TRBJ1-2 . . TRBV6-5 TGTGCCAGCAGTTACCACCCCGGAAGGGGAAGCTATGGCTACACCTTC CASSYHPGRGSYGYTF
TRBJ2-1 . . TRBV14 TGTGCCAGCAGCCAAGACACCCTGCGGGGCTCCTACAATGAGCAGTTCTTC CASSQDTLRGSYNEQFF
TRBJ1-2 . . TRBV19 TGTGCCAGTACGATAGGACCGGGGGTCGGCTACACCTTC CASTIGPGVGYTF
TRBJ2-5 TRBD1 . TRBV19 TGTGCCAGTAGTGAGGGACAGCACCAAGAGACCCAGTACTTC CASSEGQHQETQYF
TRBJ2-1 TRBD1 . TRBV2 TGTGCCAGCAGTGATTGGGACAGGGGACGCAATGAGCAGTTCTTC CASSDWDRGRNEQFF
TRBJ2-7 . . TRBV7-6 TGTGCCAGCAGCTTAGAGGGGGTTAAGTCCTACGAGCAGTACTTC CASSLEGVKSYEQYF
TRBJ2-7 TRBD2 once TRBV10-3 TGTGCCATCAGTGAGGGACTAGTTTCCTACGAGCAGTACTTC CAISEGLVSYEQYF